This T cell receptor (beta chain) was sequenced during a study of beta chain features in type 1 diabetes (dated by TCRdb to between 2017 and 2018). At the level of the whole study: Mean age, gender distribution, total cell number and subset yield did not differ between patients and healthy donors. Regulatory and stem cell-like memory subsets were obtained from only 8 patients and roughly 8 healthy donors, while naive and central memory subsets were obtained from all 30 or so donors. The study compared the TCRB repertoires of sorted circulating CD4+ T cell subsets in recently diagnosed type 1 diabetes patients with those in matched healthy donors. Across all samples, 107,917,701 sorted cells were examined, and cell number per subset correlated strongly with RNA yield. Study-level results and caveats: Because cDNA was sequenced instead of genomic DNA, highly expressing activated cells could be over-represented, though the groups showed no difference in activation or CD3 levels. Shorter templates might have been favored by PCR, but patient and control samples were amplified and corrected together, so both groups would have been affected equally by any skew. At VDJ recombination sites, type 1 diabetes patients had fewer insertions and more deleted nucleotides, which implies abnormalities in thymic rearrangement. A moderate but significant shortening of TCRB CDR3 length was observed in type 1 diabetes patients in all four CD4+ subsets. Because small numbers of individuals were included in the HLA sub-analyses, any influence of HLA type on TCRB rearrangement was left unresolved. Naive, central memory and regulatory TCRB repertoires appeared to be more alike among patients than among healthy donors.

Trimming removed 0 bases from V and 5 bases from J; the gene matches leave 6 bases unexplained. Taken from cysteine to phenylalanine, the CDR3 has 17 residues. The CDR3 DNA has 51 bases and is translated from base 1. Taken from the germline V gene, the CDR1 and CDR2 loops are SGHTA and FQGNSA. The High Capacity cDNA Reverse Transcription Kit was used to reverse transcribe all of the isolated RNA, meaning that expressed TCRB transcripts were what got sequenced. Naive, central memory and regulatory T cell samples underwent deep immunoSEQ sequencing, averaging around 4 million total reads per sample. Sorted cells were lysed in RLT buffer, and RNA was extracted using DNase-treated RNeasy Micro or Mini kits according to cell number. Each cell subset was processed separately to prevent cross-contamination, with patient and healthy donor samples processed together. The immunoSEQ multiplex PCR was used to amplify TCRB sequences from cDNA, yielding 87-bp fragments that span the CDR3 region. Amplicons were sequenced on the Illumina HiSeq platform. As for how the authors treated the data: PCR bias was corrected computationally using synthetic template baselines, and reads within Hamming distance 2 were collapsed, with unmergeable singletons discarded. By aligning reads against IMGT, V, D and J genes, CDR3 length, and insertions or deletions at six rearrangement sites were assigned. Within each subset, clonotype counts were normalized to sorted cell number, after which true diversity and Gini coefficients were computed with the tcR R package. Repertoire sharing was quantified using the overlap coefficient calculated on TCRB nucleotide sequences. TCRdb re-hosts the immuneACCESS table, in-frame sequences only. Its copies lack some clones; in the studies checked, an unresolved V gene accounts for under half of them, and the cause for the rest is not known. V and J calls and clone size are those listed in that table; D and trimming were worked out from the DNA. Recorded for this sample are 310,000 or so clones; roughly 8.8% of them occurred a single time. The ten largest clonotypes hold over 0.95% of the sample.

On this clone itself: Its target antigen remains unknown. The record has no base qualities; no much larger clone is one base away.

Each donor gave one peripheral blood draw, averaging approximately 0.11 L, which was collected into heparinised tubes. Using a panel that included CD45RO, CCR7, CD25, CD127, CD95 and CD27, naive, central memory, regulatory and stem cell-like memory CD4+ T cells were sorted on a BD FACSAria II. Every sorted population had a purity above 95%. Right away, PBMCs were isolated by Lymphoprep density gradient centrifugation and were stained directly, with no culture step. So that batch effects would be minimized, each experiment stained and sorted samples in pairs, pairing one healthy donor with one patient.

The receptor was isolated from a man under 40 with type 1 diabetes. The sequenced sample was central memory CD4+ T cells from blood. Recombination connected TRBV7-2 to TRBJ2-1, and 11 junctional nucleotides match TRBD2. The CDR3 protein is CASSLALGTSGNNEQFF. The sequence in DNA is TGTGCCAGCAGCTTAGCGCTTGGGACTAGCGGAAACAATGAGCAGTTCTTC.